Listed below are T cell receptor beta chains from one sample, sequenced in a study of blood T cell repertoires in COVID-19. The assay was immunoSEQ multiplex PCR, and TCRdb's table has in-frame clones only and misses some. The repertoire holds about 150,000 clones, with 70% to 80% as singletons. The sample consisted of peripheral blood. Receptors originate from a man aged 45-65 years with acute or convalescent COVID-19. Each CDR3 is given with its conserved first and last residue. A D gene is named only where the DNA matches it firmly. A row's size may be missing; if present it is once, few, many or a size class.

>.|.|TRBV29-1|TRBJ1-1
CSVGASGGGSPLEAFF
TGCAGCGTTGGCGCCTCGGGGGGCGGCTCTCCCCTTGAAGCTTTCTTT
>.|.|TRBV27|TRBJ1-1
CASSSEGLNTEAFF
TGTGCCAGCAGTTCGGAGGGGTTGAACACTGAAGCTTTCTTT
>.|.|TRBV27|TRBJ2-5
CASSLVQGKTQYF
TGTGCCAGCAGTTTAGTGCAGGGGAAGACCCAGTACTTC
>.|.|TRBV10-2|TRBJ1-2
CASNDGQRYGYTF
TGCGCCAGCAACGACGGACAGCGCTATGGCTACACCTTC
>.|.|TRBV15|TRBJ2-3
CATSRVGGDTQYF
TGTGCCACCAGCAGAGTGGGGGGAGATACGCAGTATTTT
>TRBD1|.|TRBV3-1/TRBV3-2|TRBJ1-1
CASSQYSPGQGFSYTEAFF
TGTGCCAGCAGCCAATACTCCCCGGGACAGGGCTTTTCTTACACTGAAGCTTTCTTT
>.|.|TRBV20-1|TRBJ2-1
CSASETLAFGNNEQFF
TGCAGTGCTAGTGAGACACTAGCTTTCGGGAACAATGAGCAGTTCTTC
>.|.|TRBV7-9|TRBJ2-7
CASSPSDRTYEQYF
TGTGCCAGCAGCCCCTCTGACAGGACCTACGAGCAGTACTTC
>TRBD2|many|TRBV13|TRBJ2-4
CASSCRSCREGNIQYF
TGTGCCAGCAGTTGCAGGTCGTGCAGGGAGGGAAACATTCAGTACTTC
>TRBD1|.|TRBV11-3|TRBJ2-2
CAKPGQGVTGELFF
TGTGCCAAACCAGGACAGGGGGTCACCGGGGAGCTGTTTTTT
>TRBD1|.|TRBV7-2|TRBJ1-5
CASSLVSGQGTQPQHF
TGTGCCAGCAGCTTAGTAAGTGGACAGGGGACTCAGCCCCAGCATTTT
>.|.|TRBV30|TRBJ1-2
CAWVDSAVNYGYTF
TGTGCCTGGGTTGACAGCGCGGTTAACTATGGCTACACCTTC
>.|few|TRBV6-1|TRBJ2-1
CASSALDSLTTYNEQFF
TGTGCCAGCAGTGCTTTGGACAGTCTCACAACCTACAATGAGCAGTTCTTC
>.|.|TRBV2|TRBJ1-2
CASSEDGSHYGYTF
TGTGCCAGCAGTGAAGACGGTTCCCACTATGGCTACACCTTC
>.|.|TRBV20-1|TRBJ1-5
CSASTGPNQPQHF
TGCAGTGCTAGTACAGGGCCAAATCAGCCCCAGCATTTT
>.|.|TRBV25-1|TRBJ1-1
CASSEYTGGNTEAFF
TGTGCCAGCAGTGAATATACGGGGGGCAACACTGAAGCTTTCTTT
>TRBD1|.|TRBV10-2|TRBJ1-1
CAGQGGWNTEAFF
TGCGCCGGGCAGGGGGGATGGAACACTGAAGCTTTCTTT
>.|.|TRBV2|TRBJ2-1
CASGSPAILYNEQFF
TGTGCCAGCGGTTCCCCAGCGATCCTCTACAATGAGCAGTTCTTC
>TRBD1|.|TRBV30|TRBJ1-1
CAWSVGQGNTEAFF
TGTGCCTGGAGTGTGGGACAGGGAAACACTGAAGCTTTCTTT
>TRBD1|.|TRBV4-1|TRBJ1-3
CASSGTGVTGNTIYF
TGCGCCAGCAGCGGGACAGGGGTCACTGGAAACACCATATATTTT
>.|.|TRBV5-1|TRBJ1-1
CASSLGVGLGTEAFF
TGCGCCAGCAGCTTGGGGGTGGGGCTGGGGACTGAAGCTTTCTTT
>TRBD2|.|TRBV2|TRBJ2-1
CASKGLAGGASSYNEQFF
TGTGCCAGCAAGGGACTAGCGGGGGGAGCTAGCTCCTACAATGAGCAGTTCTTC
>.|.|TRBV7-9|TRBJ2-3
CASSLSDRLTDTQYF
TGTGCCAGCAGCTTGTCCGACAGACTCACAGATACGCAGTATTTT
>.|.|TRBV3-1/TRBV3-2|TRBJ1-1
CASSQVDSGTEAFF
TGTGCCAGCAGCCAAGTTGATAGTGGCACTGAAGCTTTCTTT
>.|.|TRBV7-2|TRBJ1-1
CASSSTAGTLNTEAFF
TGTGCCAGCAGCTCGACAGCGGGGACCTTGAACACTGAAGCTTTCTTT
>.|.|TRBV5-1|TRBJ1-2
CASSPFVSGSDYGYTF
TGCGCCAGCAGCCCCTTCGTATCCGGTTCCGACTATGGCTACACCTTC
>.|few|TRBV5-1|TRBJ1-3
CASSLGQFGNTIYF
TGCGCCAGCAGCTTGGGACAATTTGGAAACACCATATATTTT
>.|.|TRBV28|TRBJ1-5
CASGGYRNQPQHF
TGTGCCAGCGGAGGGTACCGCAATCAGCCCCAGCATTTT
>TRBD1|.|TRBV19|TRBJ2-1
CASSIGTGGFNEQFF
TGTGCCAGTAGTATCGGGACAGGGGGCTTCAATGAGCAGTTCTTC
>.|.|TRBV24-1|TRBJ1-1
CATSDADRYGKAFF
TGTGCCACCAGTGATGCTGACAGGTACGGTAAAGCTTTCTTT
>.|.|TRBV29-1|TRBJ2-7
CSVEVTGRHEQYF
TGCAGCGTTGAAGTGACAGGGAGGCACGAGCAGTACTTC
>.|.|TRBV19|TRBJ1-1
CASTQSGVATEAFF
TGTGCCAGTACCCAATCCGGGGTGGCCACTGAAGCTTTCTTT
>.|.|TRBV5-1|TRBJ2-1
CASSSQGNEQFF
TGCGCCAGCAGCTCCCAGGGCAATGAGCAGTTCTTC